One sample yielded the 4 T cell receptor beta chains listed below, sequenced in a study of technical replicates of blood from several donors. Repertoires were generated with immunoSEQ multiplex PCR, while TCRdb's copy carries only in-frame clones and drops some. The sample has about 71,000 clones; more than 75% are singletons. The sample consisted of PBMCs. The receptors were gathered from a human donor in good health. Some clones in this sample may be carry-over from other donors' samples.

The rearrangement links TRBV7-3 to TRBJ2-7, with a weak D call TRBD2 (6 bases). V was clipped by 3 bases and J by 2 bases, with 17 bases between them. Per germline, CDR1 SGHTA and CDR2 FQGTGA. CDR3 length equals 16 residues. The CDR3 sequence is CASSLQGGPRPYEQYF. DNA for the CDR3: TGTGCCAGCAGCTTGCAAGGAGGGCCTCGCCCCTACGAGCAGTACTTC.

J is TRBJ2-7 and V is TRBV7-2, with 14 positions matching TRBD2. The junction had 7 bases not matched to a gene; V was cut back by 6 bases and J by 3 bases. There are 16 residues in the CDR3. In germline, CDR1 is SGHTA, CDR2 FQGNSA. CDR3 nucleotide sequence: TGTGCCAGCAGGGAGGACGGGACTAGCGGGGGCTACGAGCAGTACTTC. Amino acids: CASREDGTSGGYEQYF.

V is TRBV7-3 and J is TRBJ2-3; the D gene is possibly TRBD1 (6 bases). CDR1 is SGHTA and CDR2 is FQGTGA in the germline V gene. This CDR3 spans 16 amino acids. Trimming shortened V by 2 bases and J by 2 bases, and 14 bases separated the two germline ends. The CDR3 DNA reads TGTGCCAGCAGCTTATGGGAAACAGGGACCACAGATACGCAGTATTTT. It encodes CASSLWETGTTDTQYF.

This chain uses TRBV7-8 with TRBJ2-1, with D possibly being TRBD2 (5 bases). The CDR3 is made up of 16 amino acids. V was shortened by 2 bases and J by 0 bases, with 11 bases between the two germline ends. Germline loops: CDR1 SGHVS, CDR2 FQNEAQ. DNA for the CDR3: TGTGCCAGCAGCTTAAATAGCGCGAGCTCCTACAATGAGCAGTTCTTC. Protein: CASSLNSASSYNEQFF.